The 20 T cell receptor beta chains listed next were all sequenced from one sample in a study of early T cells in non-severe SARS-CoV-2 infection. One entry per CDR3 protein results from TCRdb running MiXCR on the 5' RACE reads. The sample has some 60,000 distinct CDR3 sequences, 8% to 10% seen once. Source material: whole blood. These TCRs come from an adult who was a healthcare worker with PCR-confirmed SARS-CoV-2 infection or an uninfected control (not recorded which).

This clonotype was recorded many times. V is TRBV6-2 or TRBV6-3 and J is TRBJ2-7, with D unclear. The CDR3 length is 15 residues. Trimming took off 6 bases at V and 0 bases at J, with 15 bases between the two ends. Germline CDR1 reads MNHEY; CDR2 reads SVGEGT. The CDR3 nucleotides are TGTGCCAGCAGGTCATCGGGCGCCCTCTCCTACGAGCAGTACTTC. It is translated as CASRSSGALSYEQYF.

The V call is TRBV11-2, the J call TRBJ2-1; 9 nucleotides align to TRBD2. This CDR3 has 14 residues. The V segment lost 5 bases and the J segment 7 bases; nucleotides outside the gene matches: 6. CDR1 SGHAT and CDR2 FQNNGV come from the germline V gene. This chain's CDR3 is CASSPGTSFNEQFF. CDR3 coding DNA: TGTGCCAGCAGCCCCGGGACTAGCTTTAATGAGCAGTTCTTC.

At least ten counts were recorded for this clonotype. The V call is TRBV7-3, the J call TRBJ2-3; 10 nucleotides align to TRBD2. The germline CDR1 and CDR2 sequences are SGHTA and FQGTGA. J gave up 2 bases and V 2 bases, and 1 base lay outside the gene matches. The CDR3 spans 15 residues. The DNA for the CDR3 is TGTGCCAGCAGCTTACTAGCGGGAGCCACAGATACGCAGTATTTT. As protein: CASSLLAGATDTQYF.

The chain carries TRBV29-1 and TRBJ2-7; D is possibly TRBD1 (5 bases). The length of the CDR3 is 13 residues. Germline assignment: CDR1 SQVTM and CDR2 ANQGSEA. V was shortened by 1 base and J by 0 bases, with 7 bases between the two germline ends. The CDR3 protein is CSVEGTHSYEQYF. For the CDR3, the DNA is TGCAGCGTTGAAGGGACACACTCCTACGAGCAGTACTTC.

By share of the sample, this clonotype is medium-sized (0.01 to 0.1%). This chain connects TRBV7-2 to TRBJ2-7, with 7 bases that match TRBD2. Germline CDR1 SGHTA, CDR2 FQGNSA. The CDR3 runs to 15 residues. V lost 5 bases and J lost 6; bases outside the gene matches: 13. CDR3 nucleotides: TGTGCCAGCAGCCCCGAGGGCGGGAGAAGCAGCGAGCAGTACTTC. Encoded protein: CASSPEGGRSSEQYF.

This clonotype was detected ten times or more. The CDR3 protein is CASSPGTSGGEQFF. The DNA for the CDR3 is TGCGCCAGCAGCCCCGGGACTAGCGGGGGTGAGCAGTTCTTC. This chain links TRBV5-1 with TRBJ2-1; 14 positions agree with TRBD2. The V segment lost 4 bases and the J segment 9 bases; nucleotides outside the gene matches: 3. Germline V gene sequence: CDR1 SGHRS, CDR2 YFSETQ. There are 14 residues in the CDR3.

The rearrangement links TRBV10-2 to TRBJ2-3, with TRBD1 matching 8 bases. CDR1 WSHSY and CDR2 SAAADI come from the germline V gene. There are 14 residues in the CDR3. The trim removed 6 bases at V and 4 bases at J, leaving 6 bases unmatched. CDR3 DNA sequence: TGCGCCAGCAGCACAGGGGGATGGTCAGATACGCAGTATTTT. Amino acid sequence: CASSTGGWSDTQYF.

This clonotype was recorded many times. This rearrangement joins TRBV20-1 to TRBJ2-1; 9 bases align to TRBD2. This CDR3 has 16 residues. V lost 6 bases, J lost 9 bases, and 18 bases stayed unmatched. The germline V gene encodes CDR1 DFQATT and CDR2 SNEGSKA (reference sequence). CDR3 loop: CSAPTGTSTKTGEQFF. The DNA of the CDR3 is TGCAGTGCCCCCACCGGGACTAGCACGAAAACGGGTGAGCAGTTCTTC.

This clonotype showed up many times. V is TRBV15 and J is TRBJ2-3, with TRBD2 identical over 8 bases. CDR1 and CDR2 from the germline V gene are LNHNV and YYDKDF (reference sequence). The CDR3 consists of 16 residues. The V and J ends lost 5 bases and 2 bases, in that order; junction bases with no gene match: 9. The CDR3: CATSRKGREATDTQYF. The CDR3 bases are TGTGCCACCAGCCGAAAAGGGCGGGAGGCCACAGATACGCAGTATTTT. Supplemented by reference TRBV15 and TRBJ2-3, the full variable domain reads DAMVIQNPRYQVTQFGKPVTLSCSQTLNHNVMYWYQQKSSQAPKLLFHYYDKDFNNEADTPDNFQSRRPNTSFCFLDIRSPGLGDTAMYLCATSRKGREATDTQYFGPGTRLTVL.

The chain carries TRBV6-5 and TRBJ2-7; 9 nucleotides align to TRBD1. The CDR3 has 14 residues. CDR1 and CDR2 from the germline V gene are MNHEY and SVGAGI. V dropped 5 bases and J dropped 3; count of bases not matched to a gene: 5. CDR3: CASSPDRGSYEQYF. CDR3 DNA sequence: TGTGCCAGCAGTCCGGACAGGGGTAGCTACGAGCAGTACTTC.

This clonotype was detected a few times. This chain connects TRBV29-1 to TRBJ2-7; D unresolved. The germline CDR1 and CDR2 sequences are SQVTM and ANQGSEA. This CDR3 has 12 amino acids. V gave up 4 bases and J gave up 2 bases, with 9 bases separating them. The CDR3 is CSVARSPYEQYF. As DNA, the CDR3 is TGCAGCGTTGCACGCAGCCCCTACGAGCAGTACTTC.

Concerning this clonotype itself: One end of the junction fails to match germline, which may point to a read error. Here the CDR3 reads CASSQWAGTGETQHF. The CDR3 region has the DNA TGCGCCAGCAGCCAATGGGCTGGGACAGGAGAGACCCAGCACTTC. J is TRBJ2-5 and V is TRBV4-1; 8 bases are shared with TRBD1. Germline CDR1 MGHRA, CDR2 YSYEKL. This CDR3 has 15 amino acids.

Ten or more counts support this clonotype. The chain joins TRBV3-1 to TRBJ2-1, with 8 bases fitting TRBD2. CDR3 length equals 15 residues. The germline gives CDR1 LGHDT, CDR2 YNNKEL (reference sequence). V shed 4 bases and J 10 bases; nucleotides not matched to a gene: 12. DNA of the CDR3: TGTGCCAGCAGCCGTCTAGCGGGCTCGGTGCCCGAGCAGTTCTTC. It yields the protein CASSRLAGSVPEQFF.

This clonotype came up many times. The V gene is TRBV29-1, the J gene TRBJ2-4, with D perhaps matching TRBD1 (6 bases). Trimming shortened V by 6 bases and J by 13 bases, and 19 bases separated the two germline ends. CDR1 is SQVTM and CDR2 is ANQGSEA in the germline V gene. The length of the CDR3 is 12 residues. The CDR3 nucleotides read TGCAGCGTGATCAGGGGCGATGTTCGACAGTACTTC. It translates to CSVIRGDVRQYF.

CDR3 in amino acids: CASSYVPDRSYTF. The CDR3 DNA sequence: TGTGCCAGCAGTTACGTGCCGGACCGGAGCTACACCTTC. This chain joins TRBV6-5 and TRBJ1-2; the D is unclear. Germline V CDR1 and CDR2: MNHEY, SVGAGI. With 2 bases removed from V and 9 bases from J, the gap between germline ends came to 13 bases. This CDR3 has 13 residues.

This chain joins TRBV5-1 and TRBJ2-5, with 7 positions matching TRBD2. CDR3 length equals 16 residues. The germline V gene has CDR1 SGHRS and CDR2 YFSETQ. With V trimmed by 4 bases and J by 3 bases, 12 bases remained unmatched. The CDR3 here is CASSPQPSGAEETQYF. The CDR3 nucleotides are TGCGCCAGCAGCCCTCAGCCTAGCGGAGCCGAAGAGACCCAGTACTTC.

By frequency in the sample, this clonotype is medium-sized. The V and J genes are TRBV2 and TRBJ2-5, with 10 bases identical to TRBD1. Germline CDR1 is SNHLY and CDR2 is FYNNEI. This CDR3 has 15 amino acids. The ends lost 8 bases at V and 5 bases at J; junction bases unmatched: 11. The CDR3 is CASESRDRGWETQYF. The CDR3 bases are TGTGCCAGCGAGTCCCGGGACAGGGGATGGGAGACCCAGTACTTC.

This clonotype has at least ten counts. This chain links TRBV6-6 with TRBJ1-6; 8 nucleotides agree with TRBD1. Germline V gene data show CDR1 as MNHNY and CDR2 as SVGAGI (reference sequence). V lost 3 bases and J lost 10; bases outside the gene matches: 11. The CDR3 totals 16 residues. CDR3 coding DNA: TGTGCCAGCAGTTATCTTGCCGGACAGGGTAGCTCACCCCTCCACTTT. Its protein product is CASSYLAGQGSSPLHF.

J is TRBJ2-3 and V is TRBV19; TRBD2 matches 7 bases. This CDR3 is built from 17 residues. Germline loops: CDR1 LNHDA, CDR2 SQIVND (reference sequence). With 3 bases clipped from V and 0 bases from J, the junction kept 9 bases outside the gene matches. This CDR3 is CASSITASGASTDTQYF. DNA for the CDR3: TGTGCCAGTAGTATTACGGCTAGCGGTGCTAGCACAGATACGCAGTATTTT.

This clonotype was detected ten times or more. This rearrangement joins TRBV5-1 to TRBJ2-1; 8 bases agree with TRBD2. CDR1 and CDR2 from the germline V gene are SGHRS and YFSETQ. J was trimmed by 1 base and V by 1 base; bases with no gene match: 4. The CDR3 runs 16 residues. The CDR3 region is CASSLSGSGSYNEQFF. CDR3 in DNA: TGCGCCAGCAGCTTGAGCGGGAGTGGTTCCTACAATGAGCAGTTCTTC.